This entry describes one T cell receptor beta chain. The antigen remains unidentified. The sample originates from a study of Graves' ophthalmopathy and Graves' hyperthyroidism. Study-level information: Stable hyperthyroidism meant no ophthalmopathy within 18 months of follow-up.

As the template, RNA transcripts were used to amplify TCR beta CDR3 regions. First-round RT-PCR used HTBI primers; second-round multiplex PCR followed. MiXCR was run by TCRdb on the multiplex PCR reads, yielding one entry per CDR3 protein. The sample shows over a million distinct CDR3 sequences, 35% to 45% of them seen only once. Study-level results: Cross-validated, the 13-signature model showed 87.88%/81.08% sensitivity/specificity, and 80%/75% in the test set. Among expanded thyroid clonotypes above 0.001 frequency, most also occurred in blood.

Trimming cost V 4 bases and J 7 bases, with 19 bases left between them. CDR1 is MGHDK, CDR2 SYGVNS, per germline. The CDR3 sequence is 16 residues long. The diagnosis was founded upon clinical symptoms, serum thyroxine, TRAb, thyroid ultrasound and orbital computed tomography. Sequencing was performed on peripheral blood or thyroid tissue (not recorded which). The receptor was isolated from an adult man with Graves' hyperthyroidism. The chain uses TRBV25-1 and TRBJ1-4, with D perhaps TRBD1 (6 bases). The CDR3 reads CASSVNTDGGTEKLFF. In DNA, the CDR3 is TGTGCCAGCAGTGTAAATACAGACGGGGGCACTGAAAAACTGTTTTTT. Variable domain in full (rest from reference TRBV25-1 and TRBJ1-4): EADIYQTPRYLVIGTGKKITLECSQTMGHDKMYWYQQDPGMELHLIHYSYGVNSTEKGDLSSESTVSRIRTEHFPLTLESARPSHTSQYLCASSVNTDGGTEKLFFGSGTQLSVL.